This TCR beta chain was captured in a study of metastatic and nonmetastatic thyroid tumors. No treatment had been given to any patient before thyroid surgery. The table lists this clone with a few counts. Germline CDR1 and CDR2: DFQATT and SNEGSKA (reference sequence). V lost 5 bases and J 2 bases, leaving 15 bases between the germline ends. The CDR3 length is 14 residues. Authors' processing steps: A classifier for distant metastasis in papillary thyroid cancer was constructed using CDR3 differences observed across clinicopathological groups. MiXCR reprocessed the PCR reads for TCRdb. The V and J calls here are based on TCRdb, not the publication. The sample lists more than 40,000 clones, about 3.3% occurring once.

This rearrangement joins TRBV20-1 to TRBJ2-5; the D is unclear. The receptor's source is a female donor with papillary thyroid cancer or a benign thyroid nodule (not recorded which). Some clones in this sample may be carry-over from other donors' samples. Specimen: blood. The DNA of the CDR3 is TGCAGTGCTCATCACGGGCCTTCTCAAGAGACCCAGTACTTC. Translating gives CSAHHGPSQETQYF.